One sample yielded the 18 T cell receptor beta chains listed below, sequenced in a study of cytotoxic CD8 clonotypes in ibrutinib-treated CLL listed by TCRdb under 2021. The sample's time point label, decoded: progressive disease on ibrutinib. The library was made by the immunoSEQ multiplex PCR assay. TCRdb obtained this table from immuneACCESS and retained in-frame rearrangements with V and J assigned. These tables miss some clones; where compared with another copy, unresolved V genes account for less than half of the shortfall, and the remainder is unexplained. Within this sample are fewer than 300,000 clones, with approximately 79% of them counted one time only. The ten largest make up around 6% of the sample. The sample here was PBMCs, taken at disease progression, from a patient treated with ibrutinib. The receptors originated from a human donor with chronic lymphocytic leukemia.

The chain is built from TRBV6-6 and TRBJ2-7, with 8 bases matching TRBD1. This CDR3 contains 14 residues. The V gene's germline CDR1 is MNHNY and CDR2 SVGAGI (reference sequence). With V trimmed by 2 bases and J by 6 bases, 6 bases remained unmatched. CDR3 protein: CASSYPGQGAEQYF. Here the CDR3 DNA reads TGTGCCAGCAGTTACCCCGGACAGGGCGCCGAGCAGTACTTC.

This chain connects TRBV7-3 to TRBJ1-5; weak D call: TRBD1 (6 bases). Germline assignment: CDR1 SGHTA and CDR2 FQGTGA. The CDR3 sequence is 16 residues long. With 2 bases removed from V and 7 bases from J, the gap between germline ends came to 18 bases. CDR3 bases: TGTGCCAGCAGCTTATTCCCTTCGGGGACACACCAGCCCCAGCATTTT. Residues: CASSLFPSGTHQPQHF. The whole variable domain, filled in from reference TRBV7-3 and TRBJ1-5, reads GAGVSQTPSNKVTEKGKYVELRCDPISGHTALYWYRQSLGQGPEFLIYFQGTGAADDSGLPNDRFFAVRPEGSVSTLKIQRTERGDSAVYLCASSLFPSGTHQPQHFGDGTRLSIL.

This clone was found a few times. The CDR3 coding sequence is TGTGCCAGCAGCGTGGACGACAGGGGGCGCGAGCAGTACTTC. Its protein is CASSVDDRGREQYF. The gene calls are TRBV7-6 and TRBJ2-7; TRBD1 aligns across 10 bases. The V segment lost 5 bases and the J segment 6 bases; nucleotides outside the gene matches: 7. Germline CDR1 SGHVS, CDR2 FNYEAQ. The CDR3 covers 14 residues.

The chain links TRBV6-4 to TRBJ2-5; 12 positions match TRBD2. The germline gives CDR1 MRHNA, CDR2 SNTAGT. This CDR3 is built from 14 residues. V lost 5 bases to trimming and J lost 5 bases; unmatched junction nucleotides: 3. For the CDR3, the DNA is TGTGCCAGCAGTAGACTAGCGGGGGAGGAGACCCAGTACTTC. Translated: CASSRLAGEETQYF.

This clone was found a few times. The gene calls are TRBV7-3 and TRBJ2-1, with 8 nucleotides matching TRBD1. Germline V CDR1 and CDR2: SGHTA, FQGTGA. This CDR3 has 13 amino acids. V trimming: 5 bases; J trimming: 9 bases; junction bases outside the gene matches: 6. The CDR3 bases are TGTGCCAGCAGCACGACAGGGGCGGGTGAGCAGTTCTTC. Protein sequence: CASSTTGAGEQFF.

This chain connects TRBV2 to TRBJ1-2; D ambiguous. The CDR3 has 12 residues. The germline gives CDR1 SNHLY, CDR2 FYNNEI. V was cut by 4 bases and J by 7 bases, with 10 bases left in between. The CDR3 DNA reads TGTGCCAGCAGTGTTGTGGTTGCTGGCTACACCTTC. Translated: CASSVVVAGYTF.

This rearrangement joins TRBV5-4 to TRBJ2-7, with D maybe TRBD2 (5 bases). The ends were cut back, 1 base at V and 6 bases at J, with 17 bases in the middle. The CDR3 has 15 residues. The germline V gene encodes CDR1 SGHNT and CDR2 YYREEE (reference sequence). CDR3 DNA: TGTGCCAGCAGCTTGTCCCTAGCTTCTCTCTCCGAGCAGTACTTC. Protein product: CASSLSLASLSEQYF.

This clone was detected once. The chain employs TRBV7-9 and TRBJ1-1; D gene ambiguous. With 5 bases removed from V and 5 bases from J, the gap between germline ends came to 9 bases. The germline CDR1 and CDR2 sequences are SEHNR and FQNEAQ (reference sequence). The length of the CDR3 is 12 residues. CDR3 coding DNA: TGTGCCAGCAGCCCGTATGGGACTGAAGCTTTCTTT. This translates into CASSPYGTEAFF.

The chain uses TRBV2 and TRBJ2-3; no clear D. V was shortened by 5 bases and J by 1 base, with 13 bases between the two germline ends. The CDR3 is 15 amino acids. Germline CDR1 reads SNHLY; CDR2 reads FYNNEI. CDR3 sequence: CASSNGLFGTDTQYF. The CDR3 coding sequence is TGTGCCAGCAGTAATGGGTTATTCGGCACAGATACGCAGTATTTT.

The chain has TRBV29-1 and TRBJ1-2, with D maybe TRBD1 (5 bases). V was clipped by 3 bases and J by 1 base, with 12 bases between them. The CDR3 is 14 residues long. CDR1 SQVTM and CDR2 ANQGSEA come from the germline V gene. The CDR3 DNA reads as TGCAGCGTTGAGCTTCCAGGGAGTAACTATGGCTACACCTTC. This codes for CSVELPGSNYGYTF. Variable domain in full (rest from reference TRBV29-1 and TRBJ1-2): SAVISQKPSRDICQRGTSLTIQCQVDSQVTMMFWYRQQPGQSLTLIATANQGSEATYESGFVIDKFPISRPNLTFSTLTVSNMSPEDSSIYLCSVELPGSNYGYTFGSGTRLTVV.

The J gene is TRBJ2-5, the V gene TRBV2; D perhaps matches TRBD2 (5 bases). Looked up from germline, CDR1 is SNHLY and CDR2 is FYNNEI. Trimming left V 5 bases short and J 5 bases short, with 12 bases between. The CDR3 spans 13 residues. The CDR3 DNA follows: TGTGCCAGCAGTCAAGGGAGAGGTGAGACCCAGTACTTC. As protein: CASSQGRGETQYF.

The chain has TRBV27 and TRBJ2-7; 9 bases map to TRBD1. Germline CDR1 MNHEY, CDR2 SMNVEV (reference sequence). J lost 2 bases, V lost 7 bases, and 9 bases had no gene match. The CDR3 contains 15 residues. Here the CDR3 DNA reads TGTGCCAGCAATACCCGACAGGGGGGAACCTACGAGCAGTACTTC. Translated: CASNTRQGGTYEQYF.

This clone was counted a few times. The chain has TRBV10-3 and TRBJ1-6; 7 bases agree with TRBD1. Looked up from germline, CDR1 is ENHRY and CDR2 is SYGVKD. The CDR3 totals 16 residues. Trimming took 0 bases from V and 9 from J; bases not matched to a gene: 8. The CDR3 loop reads CAISESTWDSGSPLHF. CDR3 nucleotide sequence: TGTGCCATCAGTGAGTCGACATGGGACAGCGGTTCACCCCTCCACTTT.

This chain uses TRBV6-6 with TRBJ1-1; tentatively, D is TRBD1 (6 bases). CDR3 length: 13 amino acids. Germline V CDR1 and CDR2: MNHNY, SVGAGI (reference sequence). Trimming took off 6 bases at V and 8 bases at J, with 16 bases between the two ends. The CDR3 loop is CASSPAGGGEAFF. CDR3 in DNA: TGTGCCAGCAGCCCTGCTGGGGGCGGGGAAGCTTTCTTT.

V is TRBV7-3 and J is TRBJ2-7, with 7 nucleotides matching TRBD1. Trimming at V came to 4 bases and at J to 4 bases, leaving 7 bases not matched to a gene. The V gene's germline CDR1 is SGHTA and CDR2 FQGTGA. The CDR3 has 14 amino acids. DNA of the CDR3: TGTGCCAGCAGCTCCGGGGACAGCGTATACGAGCAGTACTTC. It encodes CASSSGDSVYEQYF.

A few counts support this clone. V gene TRBV9 combines with J gene TRBJ1-1; the match to TRBD1 covers 9 bases. The V gene end was trimmed by 5 bases and the J gene end by 1 base; junction bases not matched to a gene: 0. CDR1 SGDLS and CDR2 YYNGEE come from the germline V gene. The CDR3 sequence is 13 residues long. The CDR3 DNA reads TGTGCCAGCAGGGGACAGGGGAACACTGAAGCTTTCTTT. Protein: CASRGQGNTEAFF.

The chain combines TRBV5-1 with TRBJ1-3; D is unclear. The germline V gene has CDR1 SGHRS and CDR2 YFSETQ. Trimming took 0 bases from V and 2 from J, leaving 6 bases between them. The CDR3 consists of 14 residues. Here the CDR3 reads CASSLASTGNTIYF. The CDR3 DNA is TGCGCCAGCAGCTTGGCCTCAACTGGAAACACCATATATTTT.

The chain carries TRBV10-2 and TRBJ1-1, with 9 nucleotides matching TRBD1. Germline V gives CDR1 WSHSY, CDR2 SAAADI. The CDR3 contains 16 residues. With 6 bases clipped from V and 0 bases from J, the junction kept 8 bases outside the gene matches. CDR3 bases: TGCGCCAGCAGCGATCTACAGGGGGCAGTGAACACTGAAGCTTTCTTT. Amino acid sequence: CASSDLQGAVNTEAFF.